This T cell receptor beta chain was sequenced in a study of CD8+ T cells in alopecia areata. This clone was detected once. Germline values: CDR1 SGHRS, CDR2 YFSETQ. V was cut by 4 bases and J by 0 bases, with 16 bases left in between. CDR3 length: 17 residues. Extracted RNA was reverse transcribed, and the resulting cDNA served as sequencing template. Produced via immunoSEQ multiplex PCR; TCRdb's table is partial and in-frame only. The sample has 150,000 or so clones, about 67% seen once. The clonotype was recovered from a human donor with alopecia areata. The sample was CD8+ T cells sorted from blood, taken at week 0. The chain has TRBV5-1 and TRBJ2-2; D is uncertain. DNA for the CDR3: TGCGCCAGCAGCCCAAACGACTGGCAGACGAACACCGGGGAGCTGTTTTTT. Its translation: CASSPNDWQTNTGELFF.